A single sample is the source of the 30 T cell receptor beta chains below, sequenced in a study of T cells in localized non-small cell lung cancer (dated by TCRdb to between 2020 and 2021). Library prep was done by the immunoSEQ multiplex PCR assay. In TCRdb, the immuneACCESS table is reduced to in-frame sequences with V and J assigned. These tables do not hold every clone; where another copy was compared, an unresolved V gene accounts for under half, and the others remain unexplained. For this sample the table gives some 39,000 clones, of which 86% were detected only once. The ten largest clones add up to roughly 5.4% of the sample. This sample comprised peripheral blood mononuclear cells, obtained before any cancer treatment. These receptors all stem from a male donor at least 60 years old with stage II lung adenocarcinoma.

This chain uses TRBV5-1 with TRBJ2-1; TRBD2 is a possible D gene (6 bases). The V gene's germline CDR1 is SGHRS and CDR2 YFSETQ. There are 14 residues in the CDR3. The V end lost 4 bases, the J end lost 7 bases, and 15 bases lay between the germline ends. The CDR3 DNA follows: TGCGCCAGCAGCGGAACGACTAGTCGGAATGAGCAGTTCTTC. Protein: CASSGTTSRNEQFF.

This chain connects TRBV2 to TRBJ2-3; D possibly corresponds to TRBD1 (6 bases). CDR3 length: 14 amino acids. The ends were cut back, 1 base at V and 6 bases at J, with 11 bases in the middle. Germline loops: CDR1 SNHLY, CDR2 FYNNEI. The DNA for the CDR3 is TGTGCCAGCAGTGAAGGGACAGAGGGGGATACGCAGTATTTT. Translating it yields CASSEGTEGDTQYF.

V is TRBV15 and J is TRBJ2-3; TRBD2 matches 12 bases. The CDR3 contains 16 residues. Germline V gene lookup returns CDR1 LNHNV and CDR2 YYDKDF (reference sequence). V lost 0 bases to trimming and J lost 5 bases; unmatched junction nucleotides: 3. As DNA, the CDR3 is TGTGCCACCAGCAGAGATACTAGCGGGAGGTTAGATACGCAGTATTTT. Translation: CATSRDTSGRLDTQYF.

The rearrangement links TRBV9 to TRBJ2-1, with D possibly TRBD1 on 6 matching bases. Germline V lookup: CDR1 SGDLS, CDR2 YYNGEE. The CDR3 spans 15 residues. V was cut by 3 bases and J by 4 bases, with 14 bases left in between. CDR3 sequence (DNA): TGTGCCAGCAGCGAACAGGGAGACGCTTACAATGAGCAGTTCTTC. This translates into CASSEQGDAYNEQFF.

The chain combines TRBV18 with TRBJ1-2; D not resolved. The CDR3 is 15 amino acids. The V gene's germline CDR1 is KGHSH and CDR2 LQKENI. The V and J ends lost 6 bases and 6 bases respectively, with 20 bases between them. The CDR3 protein is CASSPNLDPLDGYTF. CDR3 nucleotides: TGTGCCAGCTCCCCTAATCTTGACCCCTTAGATGGCTACACCTTC.

This clone was recorded only once. This chain connects TRBV28 to TRBJ2-3; 15 bases are shared with TRBD2. Trimming took 5 bases from V and 0 from J; bases not matched to a gene: 0. CDR1 is MDHEN, CDR2 SYDVKM, per germline. This CDR3 has 16 amino acids. As DNA, the CDR3 is TGTGCCAGCAGTGGGACTAGCGGGGGGAGCACAGATACGCAGTATTTT. Translated, it gives CASSGTSGGSTDTQYF. Supplemented by reference TRBV28 and TRBJ2-3, the full variable domain reads DVKVTQSSRYLVKRTGEKVFLECVQDMDHENMFWYRQDPGLGLRLIYFSYDVKMKEKGDIPEGYSVSREKKERFSLILESASTNQTSMYLCASSGTSGGSTDTQYFGPGTRLTVL.

V and J are TRBV15 and TRBJ2-1; D unclear. V was clipped by 0 bases and J by 10 bases, with 19 bases between them. Germline loops: CDR1 LNHNV, CDR2 YYDKDF (reference sequence). CDR3 length equals 16 residues. The CDR3 region is CATSRDRASPLGEQFF. The CDR3 bases are TGTGCCACCAGCAGAGATCGAGCAAGCCCCCTGGGGGAGCAGTTCTTC.

The rearrangement joins TRBV18 to TRBJ1-2; D possibly corresponds to TRBD1 (6 bases). This CDR3 is built from 13 residues. The germline V gene encodes CDR1 KGHSH and CDR2 LQKENI. V was clipped by 5 bases and J by 2 bases, with 9 bases between them. The CDR3 region has the DNA TGTGCCAGCTCATCTACAGGGAACTATGGCTACACCTTC. Amino acids: CASSSTGNYGYTF.

V and J are TRBV27 and TRBJ1-1; D call uncertain. From germline, CDR1 is MNHEY and CDR2 SMNVEV (reference sequence). Trimming took 6 bases from V and 3 from J, leaving 8 bases between them. The CDR3 runs to 12 residues. In DNA form, the CDR3 reads TGTGCCAGCAGGGCCCTCTACACTGAAGCTTTCTTT. Translation gives CASRALYTEAFF.

This clone appeared a few times. The chain has TRBV7-8 and TRBJ1-2; tentatively, D is TRBD1 (5 bases). The germline V gene has CDR1 SGHVS and CDR2 FQNEAQ. Trimming took 4 bases from V and 4 from J, leaving 13 bases between them. This CDR3 contains 14 residues. As DNA, the CDR3 is TGTGCCAGCAGCTCCGGGGGTGGGGTCTATGGCTACACCTTC. It translates to CASSSGGGVYGYTF.

This sequence joins TRBV5-1 and TRBJ1-5, with D maybe TRBD1 (6 bases). The CDR3 has 15 residues. CDR1 SGHRS and CDR2 YFSETQ come from the germline V gene. Trimming took 4 bases from V and 3 from J, leaving 14 bases between them. CDR3 in DNA: TGCGCCAGCAGCCCGGACAGTCCCGTCAATCAGCCCCAGCATTTT. Protein: CASSPDSPVNQPQHF. The full variable domain, in which reference TRBV5-1 and TRBJ1-5 provide the parts outside the CDR3, is KAGVTQTPRYLIKTRGQQVTLSCSPISGHRSVSWYQQTPGQGLQFLFEYFSETQRNKGNFPGRFSGRQFSNSRSEMNVSTLELGDSALYLCASSPDSPVNQPQHFGDGTRLSIL.

The chain uses TRBV11-2 and TRBJ2-7; possible D gene TRBD2, 5 bases. Germline V gives CDR1 SGHAT, CDR2 FQNNGV. The CDR3 is 15 residues long. The V end lost 5 bases, the J end lost 3 bases, and 17 bases lay between the germline ends. CDR3 in DNA: TGTGCCAGCAGCCAGAGGTGGGAGAAAGGCTACGAGCAGTACTTC. Translation gives CASSQRWEKGYEQYF.

The chain links TRBV5-8 to TRBJ2-1; 13 nucleotides line up with TRBD2. The ends lost 4 bases at V and 5 bases at J; junction bases unmatched: 3. The CDR3 has 15 amino acids. Per the germline V gene, CDR1 is SGHTS and CDR2 is YDEGEE. CDR3 protein: CASSGLAGVHNEQFF. CDR3 DNA: TGTGCCAGCAGCGGACTAGCGGGAGTGCACAATGAGCAGTTCTTC.

The J gene is TRBJ1-2, the V gene TRBV27; tentatively, D is TRBD1 (6 bases). The CDR3 length is 15 residues. Trimming cost V 3 bases and J 2 bases, with 13 bases left between them. Germline V gives CDR1 MNHEY, CDR2 SMNVEV (reference sequence). Written as DNA, the CDR3 is TGTGCCAGCAGTTTGAGACAGGAGAAGAACTATGGCTACACCTTC. It specifies CASSLRQEKNYGYTF.

J is TRBJ2-2 and V is TRBV18; D not certain. The CDR3 is 16 residues long. V lost 1 base and J lost 1, with 10 bases in between. Looked up from germline, CDR1 is KGHSH and CDR2 is LQKENI. The CDR3 DNA reads TGTGCCAGCTCACCACTTACGGCAGGGAACACCGGGGAGCTGTTTTTT. It translates to CASSPLTAGNTGELFF.

V and J are TRBV5-1 and TRBJ2-1, with D perhaps matching TRBD2 (6 bases). Germline lookup yields CDR1 SGHRS and CDR2 YFSETQ. The length of the CDR3 is 13 residues. Trimming pared 3 bases from V and 10 bases from J, leaving 14 bases between. In nucleotides, the CDR3 is TGCGCCAGCAGCTCCGACGGGGGATACGAGCAGTTCTTC. Residues: CASSSDGGYEQFF.

The chain uses TRBV18 and TRBJ2-7; weak D call: TRBD1 (6 bases). The germline V gene encodes CDR1 KGHSH and CDR2 LQKENI. The CDR3 covers 14 residues. V was clipped by 1 base and J by 5 bases, with 12 bases between them. In nucleotides, the CDR3 is TGTGCCAGCTCACCACAGAGCAGGGGCGACGAGCAGTACTTC. As protein: CASSPQSRGDEQYF.

This clone occurred a few times. V and J are TRBV6-1 and TRBJ1-2; TRBD1 matches at 8 bases. The CDR3 covers 14 residues. V gave up 8 bases and J gave up 4 bases; unmatched junction bases: 9. Germline V gene lookup returns CDR1 MNHNS and CDR2 SASEGT. Written as DNA, the CDR3 is TGTGCCAGCTCTCGCAGGGGGCTTGGCTATGGCTACACCTTC. It yields the protein CASSRRGLGYGYTF.

The chain links TRBV5-5 to TRBJ2-7; TRBD1 agrees at 7 bases. V gave up 5 bases and J gave up 6 bases; unmatched junction bases: 11. Germline CDR1 is SGHKS and CDR2 is YYEKEE (reference sequence). The CDR3 covers 14 residues. The CDR3 DNA reads as TGTGCCAGCAGGCGGACAGGAGCCTCTCTCGAGCAGTACTTC. It encodes CASRRTGASLEQYF.

This clone showed up just once. V and J are TRBV4-3 and TRBJ2-1, with D possibly being TRBD1 or TRBD2 (5 bases each). The germline gives CDR1 LGHNA, CDR2 YSLEER. V dropped 0 bases and J dropped 4 bases, with 13 bases sitting between them. The CDR3 length is 16 residues. In nucleotides, the CDR3 is TGCGCCAGCAGCCAAGAACAGGAGGTGGGATACAATGAGCAGTTCTTC. It encodes CASSQEQEVGYNEQFF.

The chain has TRBV18 and TRBJ1-2; no reliable D call. V lost 0 bases to trimming and J lost 3 bases, with 8 bases between them. This CDR3 comprises 14 residues. Germline CDR1 is KGHSH and CDR2 is LQKENI. The CDR3 loop is CASSPPMGYYGYTF. The CDR3 nucleotides read TGTGCCAGCTCACCACCCATGGGGTACTATGGCTACACCTTC.

The V call is TRBV28, the J call TRBJ1-5; possibly TRBD1 for D (5 bases). The CDR3 runs 15 residues. Germline-derived CDR1 and CDR2 are MDHEN and SYDVKM. Trimming pared 4 bases from V and 4 bases from J, leaving 14 bases between. DNA of the CDR3: TGTGCCAGCAGTTCCTTCAGGGCAGGGAATCAGCCCCAGCATTTT. Its protein is CASSSFRAGNQPQHF.

The table lists this clone with a count of one. The chain uses TRBV11-2 and TRBJ2-5; TRBD2 aligns across 9 bases. Germline V gene sequence: CDR1 SGHAT, CDR2 FQNNGV. V was clipped by 1 base and J by 4 bases; unmatched bases: 7. The CDR3 covers 16 residues. CDR3 nucleotides: TGTGCCAGCAGCTTAGGGGGTAGCGGGAGTGGAGAGACCCAGTACTTC. Translated, it gives CASSLGGSGSGETQYF.

The chain couples TRBV4-2 to TRBJ2-1; TRBD2 might be the D (7 bases). This CDR3 is 17 amino acids long. V dropped 6 bases and J dropped 4 bases, with 22 bases sitting between them. CDR1 and CDR2 from the germline V gene are LGHNA and YNFKEQ. The CDR3 DNA follows: TGTGCCAGCAGGCAACAGGGACTAAGCGGAGCGTACAATGAGCAGTTCTTC. It translates to CASRQQGLSGAYNEQFF.

V is TRBV5-5 and J is TRBJ2-1; 9 bases agree with TRBD2. Germline-derived CDR1 and CDR2 are SGHKS and YYEKEE (reference sequence). The CDR3 runs 19 residues. V lost 1 base and J lost 0; bases outside the gene matches: 11. CDR3 coding DNA: TGTGCCAGCAGCTTGTCGGGTCTAGCGGGGATTAGCTCCTACAATGAGCAGTTCTTC. It codes for CASSLSGLAGISSYNEQFF. Full variable domain (rest looked up from reference TRBV5-5 and TRBJ2-1): DAGVTQSPTHLIKTRGQQVTLRCSPISGHKSVSWYQQVLGQGPQFIFQYYEKEERGRGNFPDRFSARQFPNYSSELNVNALLLGDSALYLCASSLSGLAGISSYNEQFFGPGTRLTVL.

J is TRBJ2-5 and V is TRBV18, with 11 bases identical to TRBD2. The ends lost 3 bases at V and 1 base at J; junction bases unmatched: 4. The germline gives CDR1 KGHSH, CDR2 LQKENI. The CDR3 runs to 16 residues. The CDR3 region is CASSPGLAGSQETQYF. CDR3 bases: TGTGCCAGCTCACCTGGACTAGCGGGCTCCCAAGAGACCCAGTACTTC.

J is TRBJ2-3 and V is TRBV5-6, with D perhaps matching TRBD2 (5 bases). This CDR3 is 17 amino acids long. Germline V gene sequence: CDR1 SGHDT, CDR2 YYEEEE. V lost 0 bases and J lost 5, with 19 bases in between. The CDR3 DNA reads as TGTGCCAGCAGCTTGGGGTCCTCGGCCACCCGGGGAGATACGCAGTATTTT. Protein: CASSLGSSATRGDTQYF. Full variable domain (missing parts from reference TRBV5-6 and TRBJ2-3): DAGVTQSPTHLIKTRGQQVTLRCSPKSGHDTVSWYQQALGQGPQFIFQYYEEEERQRGNFPDRFSGHQFPNYSSELNVNALLLGDSALYLCASSLGSSATRGDTQYFGPGTRLTVL.

This sequence joins TRBV7-9 and TRBJ1-2; 7 bases fit TRBD1. The germline V gene encodes CDR1 SEHNR and CDR2 FQNEAQ (reference sequence). J gave up 0 bases and V 5 bases, and 9 bases lay outside the gene matches. The CDR3 runs 16 residues. The CDR3 nucleotides read TGTGCCAGCAGCCCGACAGGGAGCTATTCTAACTATGGCTACACCTTC. Translated, it gives CASSPTGSYSNYGYTF.

This clone has only one observation. The J gene is TRBJ2-3, the V gene TRBV29-1, with a possible D match to TRBD2 (6 bases). CDR3 length: 13 residues. CDR1 and CDR2 from the germline V gene are SQVTM and ANQGSEA. With 3 bases removed from V and 5 bases from J, the gap between germline ends came to 12 bases. In nucleotides, the CDR3 is TGCAGCGTTGAGCGGGACGGGAGAGATACGCAGTATTTT. This encodes CSVERDGRDTQYF.

The rearrangement joins TRBV5-3 to TRBJ1-2; 8 bases are shared with TRBD1. TRBV5-3 is assigned to the ORF class and has an uncertain function. The CDR3 has 16 amino acids. J was trimmed by 4 bases and V by 1 base; bases with no gene match: 9. CDR3 nucleotide sequence: TGTGCCAGAAGCTTGAATTGCAGGGGGCGCAGCTATGGCTACACCTTC. Its protein is CARSLNCRGRSYGYTF.